The next 19 T cell receptor beta chains were all read from a single sample in a study of regulatory T cells in long-lasting Graves disease. Time point noted: newly diagnosed GD, antithyroid drugs for less than 3 months. PBMC RNA served as the TCR library source. In building TCR beta libraries, iRepertoire HTBI primers were used together with Arm-PCR of CDR3 regions. TCRdb used MiXCR to reprocess the multiplex PCR reads, holding one entry per CDR3 protein. The table lists about 540,000 distinct CDR3 sequences, about 13% of them singletons. The data were also submitted as part of a second study, on T cells in Graves' hyperthyroidism and ophthalmopathy.

The sequenced sample was peripheral blood mononuclear cells (PBMCs), obtained at new diagnosis, from a patient treated with antithyroid drugs. The receptor set was obtained from a man aged 25-40 years with Graves disease.

The chain uses TRBV5-6 and TRBJ2-7, with D possibly being TRBD2 (5 bases). Germline assignment: CDR1 SGHDT and CDR2 YYEEEE. V lost 7 bases and J 7 bases, leaving 18 bases between the germline ends. This CDR3 has 13 amino acids. The CDR3 sequence is CASSVGRAGEQYF. The DNA for the CDR3 is TGTGCCAGCTCAGTGGGCCGGGCGGGTGAGCAGTACTTC.

This clonotype appeared many times. The chain combines TRBV12-3 or TRBV12-4 with TRBJ2-1; unclear D gene. Trimming took 1 base from V and 2 from J, leaving 6 bases between them. This CDR3 region has 14 residues. In nucleotides, the CDR3 is TGTGCCAGCAGTTTAGGGCAGACCTACAATGAGCAGTTCTTC. It is translated as CASSLGQTYNEQFF.

This clonotype was recorded many times. This chain links TRBV11-2 with TRBJ1-4; D possibly corresponds to TRBD1 (5 bases). This CDR3 is built from 15 residues. Germline-derived CDR1 and CDR2 are SGHAT and FQNNGV. Trimming removed 2 bases from V and 0 bases from J, with 7 bases in between. This CDR3 reads CASSLRQTTNEKLFF. For the CDR3, the DNA is TGTGCCAGCAGCTTAAGACAGACAACTAATGAAAAACTGTTTTTT.

This clonotype occurred many times. The CDR3 nucleotides are TGTGCCAGCAGTGGAATAGCGGGGGCGAGCACAGATACGCAGTATTTT. It is translated as CASSGIAGASTDTQYF. The chain is built from TRBV6-1 and TRBJ2-3, with TRBD2 matching over 9 bases. With 4 bases clipped from V and 0 bases from J, the junction kept 5 bases outside the gene matches. This CDR3 region has 16 residues. Germline CDR1 is MNHNS and CDR2 is SASEGT.

The chain carries TRBV29-1 and TRBJ1-1, with TRBD1 as a possible D gene (6 bases). The CDR3 sequence is 13 residues long. Per germline, CDR1 SQVTM and CDR2 ANQGSEA. Trimming removed 0 bases from V and 5 bases from J, with 10 bases in between. DNA for the CDR3: TGCAGCGTTGAAGATTTAGGGGGGACTGAAGCTTTCTTT. Translation gives CSVEDLGGTEAFF.

This clonotype occurred many times. The rearrangement links TRBV5-1 to TRBJ2-1; 15 nucleotides line up with TRBD2. The J segment lost 9 bases and the V segment lost 4 bases, leaving 2 bases of the junction unmatched. The CDR3 runs to 14 residues. Germline V lookup: CDR1 SGHRS, CDR2 YFSETQ. The CDR3 region has the DNA TGCGCCAGCAGCCGGACTAGCGGGAGGGCTGAGCAGTTCTTC. Amino acid sequence: CASSRTSGRAEQFF.

This clonotype turned up a few times. V is TRBV5-5 and J is TRBJ2-1, with a tentative D call TRBD2 (5 bases). Germline values: CDR1 SGHKS, CDR2 YYEKEE (reference sequence). This CDR3 region has 13 residues. V gave up 2 bases and J gave up 8 bases, with 11 bases separating them. DNA for the CDR3: TGTGCCAGCAGCTTCAGTGGGAGCGATGAGCAGTTCTTC. Its protein is CASSFSGSDEQFF.

The chain is built from TRBV7-9 and TRBJ2-5; D might be TRBD1 (6 bases). The length of the CDR3 is 15 residues. V was clipped by 4 bases and J by 4 bases, with 16 bases between them. Per germline, CDR1 SEHNR and CDR2 FQNEAQ (reference sequence). CDR3 in amino acids: CASSSGQWSIETQYF. The CDR3 region has the DNA TGTGCCAGCAGCTCAGGACAGTGGTCTATAGAGACCCAGTACTTC.

This clonotype showed up just once. A read error may explain this, as a much larger clone is one base away. The chain uses TRBV2 and TRBJ2-5; D is ambiguous. There are 11 residues in the CDR3. Trimming pared 8 bases from V and 1 base from J, leaving 5 bases between. CDR1 and CDR2 (germline): SNHLY, FYNNEI. DNA of the CDR3: TGTGCCAGCGGGATCCAAGAGACCCAGTACTTC. Translated: CASGIQETQYF. Together with reference TRBV2 and TRBJ2-5, the CDR3 gives the full variable domain: EPEVTQTPSHQVTQMGQEVILRCVPISNHLYFYWYRQILGQKVEFLVSFYNNEISEKSEIFDDQFSVERPDGSNFTLKIRSTKLEDSAMYFCASGIQETQYFGPGTRLLVL.

This clonotype was picked up many times. This chain uses TRBV7-9 with TRBJ2-7, with unresolved D. The CDR3 covers 11 residues. Germline CDR1 SEHNR, CDR2 FQNEAQ (reference sequence). Deletions cut 3 bases from V and 6 bases from J, with 6 bases between. The DNA of the CDR3 is TGTGCCAGCAGCTTCGGACGCGAGCAGTACTTC. Its protein is CASSFGREQYF.

This clonotype occurred many times. The CDR3 DNA reads as TGTGCCAGCGGCATAACCGGGGACAATCAGCCCCAGCATTTT. The encoded protein is CASGITGDNQPQHF. V usage is TRBV6-1 and J usage is TRBJ1-5; D is uncertain. The V gene lost 8 bases and the J gene lost 3 bases, with 14 bases spanning the gap. Germline CDR1 reads MNHNS; CDR2 reads SASEGT. The CDR3 sequence is 14 residues long.

This clonotype was seen repeatedly, ten times or more. DNA for the CDR3: TGTGCCAGCAGCCTAGCGGGAGAGGGTACTGAGCAGTTCTTC. Translated, it gives CASSLAGEGTEQFF. The rearrangement links TRBV5-4 to TRBJ2-1, with 10 bases aligning to TRBD2. The germline gives CDR1 SGHNT, CDR2 YYREEE (reference sequence). The junction had 7 bases not matched to a gene; V was cut back by 4 bases and J by 9 bases. The CDR3 is made up of 14 amino acids.

This clonotype was observed a handful of times. J is TRBJ2-2 and V is TRBV10-3; 7 bases are shared with TRBD1. Germline V lookup: CDR1 ENHRY, CDR2 SYGVKD. The CDR3 runs to 18 residues. V was pared by 4 bases and J by 0 bases, with 11 bases of the junction left unmatched. Written as DNA, the CDR3 is TGTGCCATCAGTGGGGGTGAGGGGGCGATCACGAACACCGGGGAGCTGTTTTTT. Translating it yields CAISGGEGAITNTGELFF.

This clonotype came up many times. The CDR3 sequence: CASSFDRMNTEAFF. The CDR3 DNA is TGTGCCAGCAGCTTCGACCGCATGAACACTGAAGCTTTCTTT. The gene calls are TRBV2 and TRBJ1-1, with no clear D. Trimming left V 6 bases short and J 0 bases short, with 11 bases between. The CDR3 contains 14 residues. Germline V CDR1 and CDR2: SNHLY, FYNNEI.

CDR3 residues: CSAKEGTQNTEAFF. For the CDR3, the DNA is TGCAGTGCTAAAGAAGGGACGCAGAACACTGAAGCTTTCTTT. The gene calls are TRBV20-1 and TRBJ1-1, with D perhaps TRBD1 (5 bases). The CDR3 consists of 14 residues. Per germline, CDR1 DFQATT and CDR2 SNEGSKA (reference sequence). V lost 4 bases and J lost 1, with 13 bases in between.

This clonotype has ten or more counts. J is TRBJ1-6 and V is TRBV12-3 or TRBV12-4; 7 bases fit TRBD1. V lost 4 bases to trimming and J lost 10 bases; unmatched junction nucleotides: 13. The CDR3 loop spans 16 amino acids. The CDR3 bases are TGTGCCAGCAGTTCCCGATATCATACAGGGGCCTCACCCCTCCACTTT. Amino acids: CASSSRYHTGASPLHF.

This sequence joins TRBV19 and TRBJ1-5, with D possibly matching TRBD1 (5 bases). V gave up 5 bases and J gave up 4 bases, with 9 bases separating them. The CDR3 is made up of 13 amino acids. Germline CDR1 is LNHDA and CDR2 is SQIVND (reference sequence). The CDR3 loop is CASSDQGNQPQHF. The CDR3 DNA reads TGTGCCAGTAGTGACCAGGGAAATCAGCCCCAGCATTTT.

This clonotype occurred many times. The gene calls are TRBV20-1 and TRBJ1-4; TRBD1 might be the D (5 bases). Germline loops: CDR1 DFQATT, CDR2 SNEGSKA (reference sequence). Trimming cost V 1 base and J 6 bases, with 9 bases left between them. The CDR3 sequence is 13 residues long. As DNA, the CDR3 is TGCAGTGCTAGAGGCAGGGCGGATGAAAAACTGTTTTTT. Protein product: CSARGRADEKLFF.

This clonotype was seen at least ten times. The chain is built from TRBV13 and TRBJ2-7, with 8 positions matching TRBD2. Germline CDR1 and CDR2: PRHDT and FYEKMQ (reference sequence). V shed 4 bases and J 4 bases; nucleotides not matched to a gene: 6. This CDR3 contains 14 residues. For the CDR3, the DNA is TGTGCCAGCAGCTCGGGGGGGGGGTCTTACGAGCAGTACTTC. This gives the protein CASSSGGGSYEQYF.